These T cell receptor beta chains were read from a single sample in a study of OX40 agonist ivuxolimab in advanced cancers. The assay was immunoSEQ multiplex PCR, and TCRdb's table has in-frame clones only and misses some. The table lists about 51,000 clones, about 88% of them singletons. The sequenced sample was CD4+ or CD8+ T cells sorted from blood, obtained in a trial of the OX40 agonist ivuxolimab. The receptor set was obtained from an adult with an advanced solid tumor such as melanoma, head and neck, liver or kidney cancer. CDR3s include the opening cysteine and the closing phenylalanine or tryptophan.

>TRBV6-5
CASRPTAGYGYTF
>TRBV9
CASSVRGGTSGRVTNEQFF
>TRBV6-5
CASSYGRNQPQHF
>TRBV7-2
CASSFPYQYNEQFF
>TRBV6-6
CASSYPDYGELFF
>TRBV20-1
CSASLDTQYF
>TRBV5-6
CASSHPGARGNTIYF
>TRBV7-9
CASSAPGPGNTIYF
>TRBV5-6
CASSLVGARLGGYTF
>TRBV10-2
CASSGGTSGSLYEQYF
>TRBV14
CASSPTSGWYNEQFF
>TRBV9
CASSPRQILDTQYF
>TRBV6-1
CASSEGGSGRAHEQYF
>TRBV28
CASSSGTSVREQYF
>TRBV15
CATSRDIRDRMGELFF
>TRBV28
CASSARTGGVWIGFTDTQYF
>TRBV19
CASSIEGGQPQHF
>TRBV9
CASSVDAGRGQPQHF
>TRBV29-1
CSAGVGRNTEAFF
>TRBV30
CAWSGGVGFGTEAFF
>TRBV7-8
CASSFQTGGKGSIDTQYF
>TRBV4-1
CASRGEGNQPQHF
>TRBV11-2
CASSVDRNYGYTF
>TRBV28
CASSSGSTQPQHF
>TRBV7-9
CASVGGRQVPSLYNEQFF
>TRBV28
CASSLSGTGGYTF
>TRBV5-4
CASSFPGTAVNSPLHF
>TRBV5-1
CASSLGQPGQTSYEQYF
>TRBV4-2
CASSQEGEQFF
>TRBV7-8
CASRAGLREKLFF
>TRBV18
CASSRPPTSGRPGVQETQYF
>TRBV6-4
CASSAAVTDTQYF
>TRBV9
CASSEGASYPPYEQYF
>TRBV11-3
CASSSRTGLVETQYF
>TRBV7-9
CASSQLGQGSRGYTF
>TRBV18
CASSPTGSEAFF
>TRBV18
CARPGATNEKLFF
>TRBV2
CASSGGTHQETQYF
>TRBV5-6
CASSPLRQAPYEQYF
>TRBV18
CASGPEGSLYEQYF
>TRBV19
CASRRPASSYNEQFF
>TRBV5-4
CASSPSGGVDSPLHF
>TRBV19
CASRTQPSTDTQYF
>TRBV2
CASSDTYNQPQHF
>TRBV6-1
CASSELAGARADTQYF
>TRBV5-6
CASSVAQRETQYF
>TRBV15
CATSRDVSQPQHF
>TRBV25-1
CASSELDRGLNEKLFF
>TRBV5-4
CASSRRLAGGHGNEQFF
>TRBV19
CASSKGRTNTEAFF
>TRBV5-1
CASSPDTDTQYF
>TRBV18
CASSPGGNTEAFF
>TRBV7-9
CASSAGTGRTWEAFF
>TRBV19
CASGARSPQTTEAFF
>TRBV2
CASRGDLVNEQFF
>TRBV6-1
CASSVGGTEAFF
>TRBV7-8
CASSLPPADTQYF
>TRBV27
CASSGGFYEQYF
>TRBV15
CATSRVANTIYF